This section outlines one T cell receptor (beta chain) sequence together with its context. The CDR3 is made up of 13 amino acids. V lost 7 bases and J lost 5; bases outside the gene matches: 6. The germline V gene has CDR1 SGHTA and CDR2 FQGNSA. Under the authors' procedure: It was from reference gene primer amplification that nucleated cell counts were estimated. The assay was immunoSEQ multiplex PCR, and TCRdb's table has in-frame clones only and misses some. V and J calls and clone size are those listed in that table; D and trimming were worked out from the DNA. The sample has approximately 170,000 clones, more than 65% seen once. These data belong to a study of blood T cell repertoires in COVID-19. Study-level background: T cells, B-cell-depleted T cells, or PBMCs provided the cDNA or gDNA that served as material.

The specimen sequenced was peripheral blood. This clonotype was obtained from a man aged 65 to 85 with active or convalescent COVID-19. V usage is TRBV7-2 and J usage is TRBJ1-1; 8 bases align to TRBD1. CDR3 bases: TGTGCCAGCACCAAAGACAGGGGTACTGAAGCTTTCTTT. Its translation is CASTKDRGTEAFF.